These 8 T cell receptor beta chains share one sample of origin, sequenced in a study of cytomegalovirus exposure and HLA in healthy donors. Only in-frame clones appear in the TCRdb table, and some are missing; sequencing was by immunoSEQ multiplex PCR. The sample includes 200,000 or so clones, around 83% of them seen just once. The sample consisted of PBMCs. These receptors all come from a woman aged 25 to 39 in good health and CMV-seropositive.

CDR3 coding DNA: TGCGCCAGCAGCTTGGATACAGAAGGAAACACCATATATTTT. It codes for CASSLDTEGNTIYF. The V and J genes are TRBV5-1 and TRBJ1-3; no clear D gene. The germline gives CDR1 SGHRS, CDR2 YFSETQ. The CDR3 runs 14 residues. Trimming left V 0 bases short and J 4 bases short, with 8 bases between.

This clone showed up just a few times. The V and J genes are TRBV2 and TRBJ1-2, with D perhaps TRBD1 (5 bases). This CDR3 has 12 amino acids. Between the trimmed V and J ends, which lost 6 bases and 5 bases, there was a span of 10 bases. CDR1 is SNHLY, CDR2 FYNNEI, per germline. The CDR3 loop reads CASRTADYGYTF. The DNA of the CDR3 is TGTGCCAGCAGGACAGCTGATTATGGCTACACCTTC.

The V gene is TRBV25-1, the J gene TRBJ2-3; weak D call: TRBD2 (6 bases). V was clipped by 6 bases and J by 6 bases, with 7 bases between them. From germline, CDR1 is MGHDK and CDR2 SYGVNS. This CDR3 spans 11 amino acids. The CDR3: CASSRGDTQYF. The CDR3 DNA reads as TGTGCCAGCAGCCGGGGGGATACGCAGTATTTT.

This clone was found once. One end of the junction fails to match germline, which may point to a read error. The CDR3 nucleotides are TGCAGCGTTGAGCCGACAAGAGATACCTTCCGAATCTTT. Translated: CSVEPTRDTFRIF. The rearrangement links TRBV29-1 to TRBJ1-1; no firm D call. The CDR3 totals 13 residues. Germline values: CDR1 SQVTM, CDR2 ANQGSEA.

The chain recombines TRBV7-2 with TRBJ2-3; no clear D gene. The CDR3 has 16 residues. The germline V gene encodes CDR1 SGHTA and CDR2 FQGNSA. The V gene lost 1 base and the J gene lost 0 bases, with 11 bases spanning the gap. The CDR3 reads CASSLVAQASTDTQYF. DNA of the CDR3: TGTGCCAGCAGCTTAGTTGCTCAAGCTAGCACAGATACGCAGTATTTT.

CDR3 DNA sequence: TGCGCCAGCAGCTTGCCTCTAGCGGGAGGGCCCAATGAGCAGTTCTTC. It specifies CASSLPLAGGPNEQFF. This chain uses TRBV5-1 with TRBJ2-1; 12 nucleotides align to TRBD2. CDR1 is SGHRS, CDR2 YFSETQ, per germline. Trimming took 1 base from V and 6 from J; bases not matched to a gene: 5. The CDR3 is 16 residues long.

This rearrangement joins TRBV5-1 to TRBJ1-1; D possibly corresponds to TRBD1 (5 bases). The CDR3 length is 15 residues. Per the germline V gene, CDR1 is SGHRS and CDR2 is YFSETQ. V was pared by 4 bases and J by 7 bases, with 20 bases between. This chain's CDR3 is CASSQEGMTASEAFF. CDR3 nucleotides: TGCGCCAGCAGCCAGGAGGGGATGACGGCTAGTGAAGCTTTCTTT. The full variable domain, rest sourced from reference TRBV5-1 and TRBJ1-1, is KAGVTQTPRYLIKTRGQQVTLSCSPISGHRSVSWYQQTPGQGLQFLFEYFSETQRNKGNFPGRFSGRQFSNSRSEMNVSTLELGDSALYLCASSQEGMTASEAFFGQGTRLTVV.

The chain links TRBV18 to TRBJ1-1, with 9 bases fitting TRBD1. The CDR3 runs to 15 residues. With V trimmed by 4 bases and J by 2 bases, 5 bases remained unmatched. Germline lookup yields CDR1 KGHSH and CDR2 LQKENI. The CDR3, as DNA: TGTGCCAGCTCACTCTCGGGACAGGGCAACACTGAAGCTTTCTTT. Residues: CASSLSGQGNTEAFF.